These 9 T cell receptor beta chains were sequenced from one sample in a study of T-cell reconstitution after alpha-beta-depleted transplantation in children. Unique molecular identifiers were incorporated during preparation of the TCRbeta library. TCRdb fed the PCR reads into MiXCR, producing one record per CDR3 protein. The profile shows approximately 350,000 distinct CDR3 sequences, roughly 15% of them singletons. Sequenced here: PBMCs, mostly from graft donor cells, sampled 360 days after TCRalphabeta/CD19-depleted stem cell transplant. Receptors were obtained from a male patient under 10 years old who had a stem cell transplant for acute lymphoblastic leukemia, so the T cells may come from the graft donor.

The J gene is TRBJ2-5, the V gene TRBV20-1; D is uncertain. Germline assignment: CDR1 DFQATT and CDR2 SNEGSKA (reference sequence). Trimming cost V 5 bases and J 5 bases, with 9 bases left between them. This CDR3 spans 11 amino acids. CDR3 nucleotides: TGCAGTGCTGACGAACATGAGACCCAGTACTTC. Translation gives CSADEHETQYF.

This clonotype was counted at least ten times. V usage is TRBV10-3 and J usage is TRBJ1-3, with D possibly being TRBD1 (6 bases). CDR1 and CDR2 from the germline V gene are ENHRY and SYGVKD. V was clipped by 6 bases and J by 2 bases, with 14 bases between them. The CDR3 is 15 residues long. The CDR3 sequence: CAIRLTGRPGNTIYF. CDR3 nucleotides: TGTGCCATCAGACTTACAGGGAGGCCTGGAAACACCATATATTTT.

At least ten counts were recorded for this clonotype. The chain links TRBV4-3 to TRBJ2-1; D is perhaps TRBD2 (6 bases). Looked up from germline, CDR1 is LGHNA and CDR2 is YSLEER. V lost 3 bases and J 0 bases, leaving 9 bases between the germline ends. This CDR3 is 15 amino acids long. CDR3 region: CASSHGGSSYNEQFF. The CDR3 region has the DNA TGCGCCAGCAGCCATGGAGGGAGCTCCTACAATGAGCAGTTCTTC.

This clonotype has only a few counts. V usage is TRBV7-8 and J usage is TRBJ1-2, with unresolved D. V was shortened by 4 bases and J by 4 bases, with 10 bases between the two germline ends. The CDR3 runs 13 residues. Germline CDR1 and CDR2: SGHVS and FQNEAQ. The CDR3 DNA reads as TGTGCCAGCAGCTCCCATGACACCTATGGCTACACCTTC. As protein: CASSSHDTYGYTF.

Worth noting for this clonotype: The final CDR3 position lacks the conserved phenylalanine or tryptophan, pointing to a likely read error. V and J are TRBV18 and TRBJ1-2, with TRBD1 as a possible D gene (5 bases). This CDR3 has 14 residues. CDR1 KGHSH and CDR2 LQKENI come from the germline V gene. Trimming took off 2 bases at V and 0 bases at J, with 7 bases between the two ends. CDR3 coding DNA: TGTGCCAGCTCACCAGGGGCCGCTAACTATGGCTACACCTAC. It is translated as CASSPGAANYGYTY.

The V and J genes are TRBV5-4 and TRBJ2-5; D may be TRBD1 or TRBD2 (5 bases each). Germline V CDR1 and CDR2: SGHNT, YYREEE (reference sequence). CDR3 length: 13 residues. V was trimmed by 7 bases and J by 3 bases, leaving 13 bases between them. For the CDR3, the DNA is TGTGCCAGCGGACGAGGGGTCGAAGAGACCCAGTACTTC. Amino acids: CASGRGVEETQYF.

The CDR3 DNA is TGCGCCAGCAGCCAAGGGTCGGGATTCTACGAGCAGTACTTC. Translation: CASSQGSGFYEQYF. V is TRBV4-3 and J is TRBJ2-7; a possible D gene is TRBD2 (5 bases). Trimming removed 1 base from V and 3 bases from J, with 10 bases in between. Germline V gene sequence: CDR1 LGHNA, CDR2 YSLEER. CDR3 length: 14 residues.

This sequence joins TRBV7-6 and TRBJ2-3; D may be TRBD1 or TRBD2 (5 bases each). The V gene lost 5 bases and the J gene lost 5 bases, with 14 bases spanning the gap. Germline V gene sequence: CDR1 SGHVS, CDR2 FNYEAQ. There are 14 residues in the CDR3. The CDR3 sequence is CASSTLGDKDTQYF. The CDR3 DNA reads TGTGCCAGCAGCACCCTGGGGGATAAAGATACGCAGTATTTT. Full variable domain (rest looked up from reference TRBV7-6 and TRBJ2-3): GAGVSQSPRYKVTKRGQDVALRCDPISGHVSLYWYRQALGQGPEFLTYFNYEAQQDKSGLPNDRFSAERPEGSISTLTIQRTEQRDSAMYRCASSTLGDKDTQYFGPGTRLTVL.

This clonotype was detected ten times or more. The V and J genes are TRBV7-2 and TRBJ2-5, with no clear D. The ends were cut back, 1 base at V and 7 bases at J, with 4 bases in the middle. Germline V gene data show CDR1 as SGHTA and CDR2 as FQGNSA. The CDR3 runs 11 residues. The CDR3 reads CASSLDRTQYF. In DNA form, the CDR3 reads TGTGCCAGCAGCTTAGACAGGACCCAGTACTTC.